This T cell receptor (beta chain) comes out of a study of blood T cell repertoires in COVID-19. At the level of the study: Italy, Spain and the United States were the sources of the convalescent and acute COVID-19 samples. From T cells, B-cell-depleted T cells, or PBMCs came the material, which was cDNA or gDNA.

As handled by the study authors: It was from reference gene primer amplification that nucleated cell counts were estimated. Generated by immunoSEQ multiplex PCR, the TCRdb table keeps only in-frame clones and is missing some. V and J calls and clone size are as listed in that table; D and trimming were resolved from the DNA. This table holds about 160,000 clones, about four fifths found once. Trimming stripped 5 bases from V and 7 bases from J, with 29 bases between. The CDR3 has 17 amino acids. Germline lookup yields CDR1 SQVTM and CDR2 ANQGSEA. The receptor was derived from a human donor with acute or convalescent COVID-19. The donor label of this sample is uncertain. Input material: peripheral blood. This chain connects TRBV29-1 to TRBJ1-1; D is unresolved. In DNA form, the CDR3 reads TGCAGCGTTCCCGGCCGTCGCGGCAGCCTTCGACCCGATGAAGCTTTCTTT. Its translation is CSVPGRRGSLRPDEAFF.